The sequence of this TCR beta chain was determined in a study of blood T cell repertoires in COVID-19. Study-level background: The analysed material was cDNA or gDNA that came from T cells, B-cell-depleted T cells, or PBMCs.

Original data processing: From reference gene primer amplification, estimates of nucleated cell counts were derived. Method: immunoSEQ multiplex PCR; TCRdb's copy keeps in-frame clones and lacks some. That table supplies the V and J calls and clone size; D and trimming were determined from the DNA. In the table there are 250,000 or so clones, nearly 90% of which are singletons. The CDR3 loop spans 13 amino acids. Trimming removed 2 bases from V and 12 bases from J, with 13 bases in between. The sequence was collected from a young man with active or convalescent COVID-19. This chain uses TRBV12-3 or TRBV12-4 with TRBJ1-4; perhaps TRBD1 as D (5 bases). The sample comprised peripheral blood. CDR3 nucleotides: TGTGCCAGCAGTTTATACGCAGGGCGGCAACTGTTTTTT. It codes for CASSLYAGRQLFF.